What follows are 19 T cell receptor beta chains derived from one specimen sequenced in a study of graft-versus-host responses after intestinal transplantation. TCRdb's copy holds only in-frame clones and misses some; the assay was immunoSEQ multiplex PCR. This table has some 110,000 clones, about 88% appearing once. No cognate antigen is known for these TCRs. The starting material was unstimulated CD4+ T cells sorted from spleen or lymph node cells, obtained before intestinal transplant. The receptors derive from a human donor who received an intestinal transplant.

This clone has only one observation. The chain uses TRBV7-2 and TRBJ2-2, with 14 bases fitting TRBD2. Germline V lookup: CDR1 SGHTA, CDR2 FQGNSA. The CDR3 is made up of 19 amino acids. Germline trimming cut 1 base from V and 6 bases from J; bases unmatched to any gene: 10. CDR3 amino acids: CASSLDSRLAGGWSGELFF. CDR3 DNA sequence: TGTGCCAGCAGCTTAGATTCGAGACTAGCGGGAGGGTGGTCCGGGGAGCTGTTTTTT.

V is TRBV6-1 and J is TRBJ2-2; 8 positions agree with TRBD1. This CDR3 is built from 14 residues. Germline loops: CDR1 MNHNS, CDR2 SASEGT. V shed 6 bases, J shed 4 bases, and the junction held 4 bases outside the gene matches. CDR3 residues: CASRDTGGTGELFF. For the CDR3, the DNA is TGTGCCAGCAGGGACACAGGGGGCACCGGGGAGCTGTTTTTT.

CDR3 protein: CASSPTQNSPLHF. In DNA, the CDR3 is TGTGCCAGCAGCCCGACACAGAATTCACCCCTCCACTTT. The J gene is TRBJ1-6, the V gene TRBV11-2; D gene uncertain. The CDR3 is 13 residues long. The V end lost 5 bases, the J end lost 7 bases, and 9 bases lay between the germline ends. Germline V lookup: CDR1 SGHAT, CDR2 FQNNGV.

The gene calls are TRBV28 and TRBJ1-1, with D uncertain. Trimming left V 4 bases short and J 0 bases short, with 6 bases between. Germline assignment: CDR1 MDHEN and CDR2 SYDVKM. The CDR3 is made up of 13 amino acids. The CDR3 protein is CASSSALNTEAFF. CDR3 sequence (DNA): TGTGCCAGCAGTTCTGCTCTGAACACTGAAGCTTTCTTT.

V is TRBV15 and J is TRBJ1-1; no reliable D call. Trimming shortened V by 1 base and J by 0 bases, and 3 bases separated the two germline ends. The CDR3 loop spans 13 amino acids. Per germline, CDR1 LNHNV and CDR2 YYDKDF (reference sequence). The CDR3 DNA reads TGTGCCACCAGCAGAGTGCTGAACACTGAAGCTTTCTTT. Translation: CATSRVLNTEAFF. Full variable domain (remainder filled in from reference TRBV15 and TRBJ1-1): DAMVIQNPRYQVTQFGKPVTLSCSQTLNHNVMYWYQQKSSQAPKLLFHYYDKDFNNEADTPDNFQSRRPNTSFCFLDIRSPGLGDTAMYLCATSRVLNTEAFFGQGTRLTVV.

J is TRBJ2-1 and V is TRBV10-1; perhaps TRBD2 as D (7 bases). The CDR3 length is 15 residues. V was pared by 5 bases and J by 8 bases, with 19 bases between. Germline V lookup: CDR1 WNHNN, CDR2 SYGVQD (reference sequence). The CDR3 is CASSFGWGGGDEQFF. The CDR3 DNA is TGCGCCAGCAGTTTTGGTTGGGGAGGGGGGGATGAGCAGTTCTTC.

This chain uses TRBV6-6 with TRBJ2-7; TRBD1 aligns across 9 bases. The germline CDR1 and CDR2 sequences are MNHNY and SVGAGI (reference sequence). J gave up 4 bases and V 5 bases, and 9 bases lay outside the gene matches. The CDR3 contains 15 residues. The CDR3 DNA reads TGTGCCAGCAGTGGGACAGGGAGAGGGGATTACGAGCAGTACTTC. It translates to CASSGTGRGDYEQYF.

The chain joins TRBV28 to TRBJ2-7; D gene unclear. V was cut by 8 bases and J by 3 bases, with 20 bases left in between. Looked up from germline, CDR1 is MDHEN and CDR2 is SYDVKM. The CDR3 totals 15 residues. In DNA form, the CDR3 reads TGTGCCAGCGGCTACCCACAACCTCCCTTCTACGAGCAGTACTTC. Translation gives CASGYPQPPFYEQYF.

Here the CDR3 DNA reads TGTGCCAGCAGCTTGTTGGGAGGGACAGATACGCAGTATTTT. This sequence encodes CASSLLGGTDTQYF. The J gene is TRBJ2-3, the V gene TRBV7-9; 7 bases are a match to TRBD2. Per germline, CDR1 SEHNR and CDR2 FQNEAQ (reference sequence). The CDR3 has 14 residues. V shed 3 bases and J 3 bases; nucleotides not matched to a gene: 3.

The V call is TRBV25-1, the J call TRBJ2-1; 8 nucleotides line up with TRBD1. This CDR3 has 15 amino acids. Germline assignment: CDR1 MGHDK and CDR2 SYGVNS. The V gene end was trimmed by 0 bases and the J gene end by 10 bases; junction bases not matched to a gene: 8. The CDR3 loop reads CASSEYDRGVVEQFF. The CDR3 DNA follows: TGTGCCAGCAGTGAATACGACAGGGGTGTAGTCGAGCAGTTCTTC.

The chain is built from TRBV5-4 and TRBJ2-7, with TRBD1 matching 7 bases. The CDR3 length is 14 residues. The trim removed 4 bases at V and 7 bases at J, leaving 11 bases unmatched. Germline loops: CDR1 SGHNT, CDR2 YYREEE (reference sequence). The CDR3 DNA is TGTGCCAGCAGCCGGCAGGGGGACCTGGGGGAGCAGTACTTC. It yields the protein CASSRQGDLGEQYF.

The chain carries TRBV27 and TRBJ2-3; D might be TRBD2 (5 bases). Germline values: CDR1 MNHEY, CDR2 SMNVEV (reference sequence). CDR3 length: 15 amino acids. The V end lost 9 bases, the J end lost 0 bases, and 16 bases lay between the germline ends. In nucleotides, the CDR3 is TGTGCCAGGTTGGATCCGGGGTCTAGCACAGATACGCAGTATTTT. Its protein product is CARLDPGSSTDTQYF.

This clone came up once. CDR3 in amino acids: CASSPIRWDLANDEQFF. As DNA, the CDR3 is TGTGCCAGCTCACCGATTCGGTGGGACTTAGCTAACGATGAGCAGTTCTTC. The chain combines TRBV18 with TRBJ2-1; D possibly corresponds to TRBD2 (6 bases). V lost 3 bases and J lost 8, with 23 bases in between. The CDR3 is 17 amino acids. The germline V gene encodes CDR1 KGHSH and CDR2 LQKENI.

This chain connects TRBV6-5 to TRBJ2-7; TRBD1 matches at 9 bases. The germline V gene encodes CDR1 MNHEY and CDR2 SVGAGI. With 8 bases clipped from V and 2 bases from J, the junction kept 10 bases outside the gene matches. This CDR3 spans 15 amino acids. The CDR3 sequence: CASFSPDRGTYEQYF. In nucleotides, the CDR3 is TGTGCCAGCTTTTCCCCGGACAGGGGTACCTACGAGCAGTACTTC.

This rearrangement joins TRBV25-1 to TRBJ2-5; maybe TRBD2 (5 bases). V gave up 5 bases and J gave up 5 bases, with 12 bases separating them. CDR1 MGHDK and CDR2 SYGVNS come from the germline V gene. This CDR3 region has 13 residues. CDR3 sequence (DNA): TGTGCCAGCAGTAGCCGGGGAAGGGAGACCCAGTACTTC. Its protein product is CASSSRGRETQYF.

This clone has only a few counts. The chain employs TRBV6-1 and TRBJ2-4; D remains unclear. Germline assignment: CDR1 MNHNS and CDR2 SASEGT. V was pared by 4 bases and J by 2 bases, with 0 bases between. The CDR3 totals 11 residues. The CDR3 DNA reads as TGTGCCAGCAGTGCCAAAAACATTCAGTACTTC. It codes for CASSAKNIQYF.

J is TRBJ1-3 and V is TRBV5-1, with 7 bases lining up with TRBD1. The germline gives CDR1 SGHRS, CDR2 YFSETQ. V was pared by 3 bases and J by 0 bases, with 12 bases of the junction left unmatched. This CDR3 has 18 residues. DNA for the CDR3: TGCGCCAGCAGCTACTACACCCAAGGGGGCGGCTCTGGAAACACCATATATTTT. Translated: CASSYYTQGGGSGNTIYF.

This clone showed up just once. V gene TRBV6-5 combines with J gene TRBJ1-4; 9 bases fit TRBD1. The ends lost 6 bases at V and 10 bases at J; junction bases unmatched: 6. The CDR3 is 13 amino acids. Looked up from germline, CDR1 is MNHEY and CDR2 is SVGAGI. CDR3 DNA sequence: TGTGCCAGCAGGGGGACAGGGCTAGCAAAACTGTTTTTT. It specifies CASRGTGLAKLFF.

V gene TRBV7-6 combines with J gene TRBJ1-1; possible D gene TRBD1, 5 bases. Germline V lookup: CDR1 SGHVS, CDR2 FNYEAQ. Trimming removed 5 bases from V and 0 bases from J, with 7 bases in between. CDR3 length: 13 residues. As DNA, the CDR3 is TGTGCCAGCAGCAGGGACCTGAACACTGAAGCTTTCTTT. This encodes CASSRDLNTEAFF.